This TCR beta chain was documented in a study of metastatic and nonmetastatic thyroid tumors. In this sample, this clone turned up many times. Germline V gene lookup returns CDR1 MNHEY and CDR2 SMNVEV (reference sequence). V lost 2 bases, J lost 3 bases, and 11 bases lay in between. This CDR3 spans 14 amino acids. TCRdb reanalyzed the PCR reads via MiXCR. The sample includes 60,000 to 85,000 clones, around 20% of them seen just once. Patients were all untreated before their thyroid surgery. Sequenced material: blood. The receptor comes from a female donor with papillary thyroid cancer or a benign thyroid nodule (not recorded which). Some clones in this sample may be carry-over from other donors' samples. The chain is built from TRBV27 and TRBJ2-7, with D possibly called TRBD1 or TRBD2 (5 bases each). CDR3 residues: CASSLQVGGYEQYF. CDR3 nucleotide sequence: TGTGCCAGCAGTTTACAGGTTGGGGGCTACGAGCAGTACTTC.